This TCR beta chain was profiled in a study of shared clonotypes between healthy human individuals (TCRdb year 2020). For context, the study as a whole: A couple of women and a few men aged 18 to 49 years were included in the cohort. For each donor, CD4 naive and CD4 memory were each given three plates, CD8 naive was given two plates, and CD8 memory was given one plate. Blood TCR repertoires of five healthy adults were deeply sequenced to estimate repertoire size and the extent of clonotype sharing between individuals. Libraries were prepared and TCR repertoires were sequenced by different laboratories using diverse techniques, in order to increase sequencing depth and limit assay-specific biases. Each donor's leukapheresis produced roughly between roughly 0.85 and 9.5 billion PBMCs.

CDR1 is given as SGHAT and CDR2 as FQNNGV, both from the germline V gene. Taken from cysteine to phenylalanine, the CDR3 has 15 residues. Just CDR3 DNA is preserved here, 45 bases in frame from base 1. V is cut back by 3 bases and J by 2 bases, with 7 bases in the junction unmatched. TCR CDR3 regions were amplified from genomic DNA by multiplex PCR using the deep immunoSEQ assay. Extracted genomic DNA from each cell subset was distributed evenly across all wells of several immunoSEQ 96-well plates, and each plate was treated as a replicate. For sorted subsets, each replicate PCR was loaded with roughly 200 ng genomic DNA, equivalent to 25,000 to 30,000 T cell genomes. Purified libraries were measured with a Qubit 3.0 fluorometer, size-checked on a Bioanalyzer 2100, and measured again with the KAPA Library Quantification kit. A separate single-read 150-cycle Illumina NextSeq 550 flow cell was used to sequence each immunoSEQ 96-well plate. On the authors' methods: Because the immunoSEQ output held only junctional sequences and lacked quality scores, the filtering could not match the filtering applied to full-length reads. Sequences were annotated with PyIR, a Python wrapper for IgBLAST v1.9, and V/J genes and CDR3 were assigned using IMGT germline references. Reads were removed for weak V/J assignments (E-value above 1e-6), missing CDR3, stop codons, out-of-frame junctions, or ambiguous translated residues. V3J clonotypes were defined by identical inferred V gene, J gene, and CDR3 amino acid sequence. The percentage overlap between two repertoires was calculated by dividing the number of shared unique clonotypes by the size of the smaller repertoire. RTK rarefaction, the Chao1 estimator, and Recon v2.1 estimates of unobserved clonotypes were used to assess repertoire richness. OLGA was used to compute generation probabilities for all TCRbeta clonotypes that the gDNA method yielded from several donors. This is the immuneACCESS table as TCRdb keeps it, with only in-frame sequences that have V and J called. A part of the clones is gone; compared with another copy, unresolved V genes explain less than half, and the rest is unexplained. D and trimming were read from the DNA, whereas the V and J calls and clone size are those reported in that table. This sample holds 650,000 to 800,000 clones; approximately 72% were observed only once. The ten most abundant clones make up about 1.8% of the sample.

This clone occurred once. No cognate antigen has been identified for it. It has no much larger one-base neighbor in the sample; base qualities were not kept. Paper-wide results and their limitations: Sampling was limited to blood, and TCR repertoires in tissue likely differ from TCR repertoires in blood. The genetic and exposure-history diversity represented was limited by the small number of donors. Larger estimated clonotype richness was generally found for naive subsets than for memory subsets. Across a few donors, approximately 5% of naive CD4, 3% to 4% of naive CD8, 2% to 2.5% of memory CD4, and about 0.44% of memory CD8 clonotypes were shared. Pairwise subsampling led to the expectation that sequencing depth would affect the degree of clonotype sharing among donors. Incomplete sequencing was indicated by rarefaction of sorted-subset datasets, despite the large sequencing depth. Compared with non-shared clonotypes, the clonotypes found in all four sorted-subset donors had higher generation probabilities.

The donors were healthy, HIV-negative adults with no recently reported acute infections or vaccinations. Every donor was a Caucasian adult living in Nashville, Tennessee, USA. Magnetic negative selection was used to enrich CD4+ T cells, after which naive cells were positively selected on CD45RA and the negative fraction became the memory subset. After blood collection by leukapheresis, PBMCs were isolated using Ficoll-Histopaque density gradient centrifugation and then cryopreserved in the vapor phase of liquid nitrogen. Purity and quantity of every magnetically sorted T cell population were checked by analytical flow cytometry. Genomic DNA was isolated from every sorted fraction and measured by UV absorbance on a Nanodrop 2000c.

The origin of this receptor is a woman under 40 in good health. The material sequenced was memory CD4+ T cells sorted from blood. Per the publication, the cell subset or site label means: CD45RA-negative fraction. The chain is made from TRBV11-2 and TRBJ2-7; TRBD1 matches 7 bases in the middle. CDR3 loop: CASSFDRQGTYEQYF. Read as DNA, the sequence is TGTGCCAGCAGCTTTGACAGACAGGGAACCTACGAGCAGTACTTC.